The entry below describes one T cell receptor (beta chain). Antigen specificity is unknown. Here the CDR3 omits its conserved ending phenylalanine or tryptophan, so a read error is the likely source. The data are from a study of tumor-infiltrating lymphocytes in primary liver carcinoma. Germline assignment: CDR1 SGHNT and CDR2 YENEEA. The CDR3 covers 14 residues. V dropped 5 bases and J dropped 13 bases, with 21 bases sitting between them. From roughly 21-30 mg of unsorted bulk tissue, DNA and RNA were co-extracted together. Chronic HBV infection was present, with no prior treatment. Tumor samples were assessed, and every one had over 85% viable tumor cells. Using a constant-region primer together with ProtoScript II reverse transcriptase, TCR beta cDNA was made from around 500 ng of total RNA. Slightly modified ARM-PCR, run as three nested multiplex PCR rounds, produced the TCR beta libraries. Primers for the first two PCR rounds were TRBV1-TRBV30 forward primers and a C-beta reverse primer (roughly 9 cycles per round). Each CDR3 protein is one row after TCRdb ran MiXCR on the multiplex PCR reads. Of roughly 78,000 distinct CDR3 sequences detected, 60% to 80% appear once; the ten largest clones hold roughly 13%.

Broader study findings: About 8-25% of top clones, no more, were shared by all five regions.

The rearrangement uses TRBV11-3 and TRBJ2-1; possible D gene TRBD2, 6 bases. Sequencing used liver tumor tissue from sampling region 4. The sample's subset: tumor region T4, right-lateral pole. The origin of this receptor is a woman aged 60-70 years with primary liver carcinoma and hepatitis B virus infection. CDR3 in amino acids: CASSPGPASGEQFS. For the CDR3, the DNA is TGTGCCAGCAGCCCCGGTCCGGCGTCGGGGGAACAGTTCTCC.